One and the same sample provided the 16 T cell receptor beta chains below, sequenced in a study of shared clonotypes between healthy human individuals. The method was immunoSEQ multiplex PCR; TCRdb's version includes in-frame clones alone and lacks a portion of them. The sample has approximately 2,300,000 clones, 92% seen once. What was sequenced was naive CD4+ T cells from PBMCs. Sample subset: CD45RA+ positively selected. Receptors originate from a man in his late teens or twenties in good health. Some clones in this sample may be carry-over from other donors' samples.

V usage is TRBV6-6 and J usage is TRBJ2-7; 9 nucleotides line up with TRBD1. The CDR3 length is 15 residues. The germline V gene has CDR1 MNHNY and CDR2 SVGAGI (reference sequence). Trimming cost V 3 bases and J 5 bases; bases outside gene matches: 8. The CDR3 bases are TGTGCCAGCAGTTATCACCGGGACAGGGAAAACGAGCAGTACTTC. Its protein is CASSYHRDRENEQYF.

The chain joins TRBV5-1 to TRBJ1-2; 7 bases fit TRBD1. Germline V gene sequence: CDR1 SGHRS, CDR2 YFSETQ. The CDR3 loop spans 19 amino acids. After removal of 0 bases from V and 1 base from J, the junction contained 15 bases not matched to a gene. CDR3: CASSLGAPTGSRSNYGYTF. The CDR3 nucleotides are TGCGCCAGCAGCTTGGGGGCGCCGACAGGGAGTAGGAGTAACTATGGCTACACCTTC.

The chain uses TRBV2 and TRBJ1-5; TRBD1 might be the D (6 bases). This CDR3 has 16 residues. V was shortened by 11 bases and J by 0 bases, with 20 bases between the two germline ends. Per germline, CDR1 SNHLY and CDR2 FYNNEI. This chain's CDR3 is CAVRTVPGASNQPQHF. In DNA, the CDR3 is TGTGCCGTACGGACCGTCCCGGGGGCTAGCAATCAGCCCCAGCATTTT.

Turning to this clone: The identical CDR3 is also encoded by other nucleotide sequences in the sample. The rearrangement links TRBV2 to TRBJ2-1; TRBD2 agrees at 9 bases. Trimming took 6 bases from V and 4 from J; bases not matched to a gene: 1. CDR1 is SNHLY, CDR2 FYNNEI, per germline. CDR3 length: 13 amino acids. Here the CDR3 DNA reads TGTGCCAGCAGCCTAGCGGGGTACAATGAGCAGTTCTTC. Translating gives CASSLAGYNEQFF. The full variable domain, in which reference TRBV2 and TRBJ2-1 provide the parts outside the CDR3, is EPEVTQTPSHQVTQMGQEVILRCVPISNHLYFYWYRQILGQKVEFLVSFYNNEISEKSEIFDDQFSVERPDGSNFTLKIRSTKLEDSAMYFCASSLAGYNEQFFGPGTRLTVL.

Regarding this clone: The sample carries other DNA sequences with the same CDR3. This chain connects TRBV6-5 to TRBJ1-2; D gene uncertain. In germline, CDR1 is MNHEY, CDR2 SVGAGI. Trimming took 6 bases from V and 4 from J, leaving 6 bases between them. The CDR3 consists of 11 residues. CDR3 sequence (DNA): TGTGCCAGCAGCCGAGCCTATGGCTACACCTTC. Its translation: CASSRAYGYTF.

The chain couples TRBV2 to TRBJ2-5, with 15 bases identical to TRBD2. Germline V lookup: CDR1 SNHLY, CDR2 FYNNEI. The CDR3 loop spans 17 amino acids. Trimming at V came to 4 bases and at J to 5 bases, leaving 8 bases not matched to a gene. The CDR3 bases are TGTGCCAGCAGTGGGACTAGCGGGAGGGCAGGCGGGGAGACCCAGTACTTC. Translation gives CASSGTSGRAGGETQYF.

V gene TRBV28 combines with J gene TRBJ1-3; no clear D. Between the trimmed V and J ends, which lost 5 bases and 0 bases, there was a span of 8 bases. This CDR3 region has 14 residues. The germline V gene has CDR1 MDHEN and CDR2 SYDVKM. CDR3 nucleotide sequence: TGTGCCAGCAGTCCGACGGACTCTGGAAACACCATATATTTT. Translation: CASSPTDSGNTIYF. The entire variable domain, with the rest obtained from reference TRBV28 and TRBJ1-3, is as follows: DVKVTQSSRYLVKRTGEKVFLECVQDMDHENMFWYRQDPGLGLRLIYFSYDVKMKEKGDIPEGYSVSREKKERFSLILESASTNQTSMYLCASSPTDSGNTIYFGEGSWLTVV.

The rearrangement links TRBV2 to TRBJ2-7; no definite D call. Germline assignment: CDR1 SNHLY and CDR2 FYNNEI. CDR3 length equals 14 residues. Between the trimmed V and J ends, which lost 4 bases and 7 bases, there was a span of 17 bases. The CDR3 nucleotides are TGTGCCAGCAGTGTAGCCAGCTTCGCGTGGGAGCAGTACTTC. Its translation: CASSVASFAWEQYF.

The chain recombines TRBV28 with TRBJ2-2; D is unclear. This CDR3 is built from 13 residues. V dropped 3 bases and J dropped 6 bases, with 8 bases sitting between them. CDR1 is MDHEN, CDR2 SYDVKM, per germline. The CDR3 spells CASSLVASGELFF. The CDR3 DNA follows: TGTGCCAGCAGTTTGGTTGCGTCCGGGGAGCTGTTTTTT.

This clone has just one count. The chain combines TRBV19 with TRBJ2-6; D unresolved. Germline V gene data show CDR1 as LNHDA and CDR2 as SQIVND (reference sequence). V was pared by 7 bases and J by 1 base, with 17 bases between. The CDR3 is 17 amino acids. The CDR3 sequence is CASIIRAGDSGANVLTF. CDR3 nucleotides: TGTGCCAGTATAATTAGGGCAGGAGATTCTGGGGCCAACGTCCTGACTTTC.

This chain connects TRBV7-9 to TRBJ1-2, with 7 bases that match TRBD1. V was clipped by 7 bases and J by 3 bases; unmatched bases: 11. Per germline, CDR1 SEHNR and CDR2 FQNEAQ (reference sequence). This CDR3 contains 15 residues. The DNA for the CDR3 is TGTGCCAGCATCCAACCCGGGACAGCGGACTATGGCTACACCTTC. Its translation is CASIQPGTADYGYTF.

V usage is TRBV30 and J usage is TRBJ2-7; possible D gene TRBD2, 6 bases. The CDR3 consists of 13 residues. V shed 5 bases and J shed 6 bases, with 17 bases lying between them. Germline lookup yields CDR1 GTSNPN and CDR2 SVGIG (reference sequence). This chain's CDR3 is CAWWAYGRPEQYF. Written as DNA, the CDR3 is TGTGCCTGGTGGGCCTACGGGAGACCCGAGCAGTACTTC.

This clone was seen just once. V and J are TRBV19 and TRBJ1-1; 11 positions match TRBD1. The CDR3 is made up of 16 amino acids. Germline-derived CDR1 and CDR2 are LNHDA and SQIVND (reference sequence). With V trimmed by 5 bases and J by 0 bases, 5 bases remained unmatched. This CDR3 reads CASSLWTGGLNTEAFF. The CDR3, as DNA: TGTGCCAGTAGTCTATGGACAGGGGGCTTGAACACTGAAGCTTTCTTT.

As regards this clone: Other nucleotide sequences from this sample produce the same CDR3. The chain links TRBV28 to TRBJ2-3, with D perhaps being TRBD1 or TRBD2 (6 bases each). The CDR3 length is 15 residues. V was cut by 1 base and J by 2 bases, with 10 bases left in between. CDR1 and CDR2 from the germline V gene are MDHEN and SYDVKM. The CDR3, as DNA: TGTGCCAGCAGTTTATCGGGGGCCACCACAGATACGCAGTATTTT. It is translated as CASSLSGATTDTQYF.

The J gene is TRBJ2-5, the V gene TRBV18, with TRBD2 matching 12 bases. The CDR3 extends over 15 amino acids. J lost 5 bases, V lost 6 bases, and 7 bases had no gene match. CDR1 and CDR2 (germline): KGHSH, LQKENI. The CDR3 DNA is TGTGCCAGCTCGTACAGACTAGCGGGAGTGGAGACCCAGTACTTC. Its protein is CASSYRLAGVETQYF.

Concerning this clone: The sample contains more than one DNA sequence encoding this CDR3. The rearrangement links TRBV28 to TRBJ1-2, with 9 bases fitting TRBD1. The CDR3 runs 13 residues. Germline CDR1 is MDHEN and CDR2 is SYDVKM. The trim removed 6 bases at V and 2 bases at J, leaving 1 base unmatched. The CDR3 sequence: CASRTGGNYGYTF. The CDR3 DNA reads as TGTGCCAGCAGGACAGGGGGAAACTATGGCTACACCTTC.